Listed below are T cell receptor beta chains from one sample, sequenced in a study of OX40 agonist ivuxolimab in advanced cancers. Data came from immunoSEQ multiplex PCR; TCRdb stores just in-frame clones and leaves some out. The table has tens of thousands of clones, 88% seen once. Here the sequenced sample was CD4+ or CD8+ T cells sorted from blood, taken in a trial of the OX40 agonist ivuxolimab. Receptors were obtained from an adult with an advanced solid tumor such as melanoma, head and neck, liver or kidney cancer. CDR3s include the opening cysteine and the closing phenylalanine or tryptophan. A D gene is named only where the DNA matches it firmly. Clone size, where shown, is once, few, many, or a class for clones that have expanded.

d_call | j_call | v_call | clone_size | cdr3_nt | cdr3_aa
TRBD1 | TRBJ2-3 | TRBV29-1 | NA | TGCAGCGTTGAAGGACGACAGGGCTGGGCAGATACGCAGTATTTT | CSVEGRQGWADTQYF
NA | TRBJ1-1 | TRBV18 | NA | TGTGCCAGCTCACCGTTACAGGGGAACACTGAAGCTTTCTTT | CASSPLQGNTEAFF
TRBD1 | TRBJ1-2 | TRBV5-1 | NA | TGCGCCAGCAGCCAACAGGGGAATTCGGGCTACACCTTC | CASSQQGNSGYTF
NA | TRBJ2-2 | TRBV5-1 | NA | TGCGCCAGCAGCTTACAGTGGGGGGACACCGGGGAGCTGTTTTTT | CASSLQWGDTGELFF
TRBD1 | TRBJ2-7 | TRBV14 | NA | TGTGCCAGTCGGGGACAGGGATCCTACGAGCAGTACTTC | CASRGQGSYEQYF
NA | TRBJ1-1 | TRBV18 | NA | TGTGCCAGCTCACCAAGGGCAGTGAACACTGAAGCTTTCTTT | CASSPRAVNTEAFF
NA | TRBJ1-2 | TRBV19 | NA | TGTGCCAGTCGAAGCTATGGCTACACCTTC | CASRSYGYTF
NA | TRBJ2-7 | TRBV5-1 | NA | TGCGCCAGCAGAACGGGGGCAAGCTCCTACGAGCAGTACTTC | CASRTGASSYEQYF
NA | TRBJ1-5 | TRBV15 | NA | TGTGCCACCAGCAGAGATGTCAGCGGCCAGCCCCAGCATTTT | CATSRDVSGQPQHF
TRBD1 | TRBJ1-1 | TRBV4-2 | few | TGTGCCAGCAGCCAGGGAGGGGGACAGCGTGCTCGTGAAGCTTTCTTT | CASSQGGGQRAREAFF
NA | TRBJ2-1 | TRBV6-5 | few | TGTGCCAGTAGGGCCCGAAATGAGCAGTTCTTC | CASRARNEQFF
NA | TRBJ1-1 | TRBV5-1 | NA | TGCGCCAGCAGCTTCTCAGGGAGGATCGCTGAAGCTTTCTTT | CASSFSGRIAEAFF
NA | TRBJ1-1 | TRBV19 | NA | TGTGCCAGTAGTACCCGGGACGGCTGGAACACTGAAGCTTTCTTT | CASSTRDGWNTEAFF
TRBD1 | TRBJ2-1 | TRBV28 | NA | TGTGCCAGCAGCTGGGGACAGAACAATGAGCAGTTCTTC | CASSWGQNNEQFF
NA | TRBJ2-2 | TRBV9 | NA | TGTGCCAGCAGCGTATTGTCGGGCACCGGGGAGCTGTTTTTT | CASSVLSGTGELFF
NA | TRBJ1-4 | TRBV10-2 | few | TGCGCCAGTCGGACTCTGGGTGAAAAACTGTTTTTT | CASRTLGEKLFF
NA | TRBJ1-1 | TRBV5-1 | NA | TGCGCCAGCAGCTTTACAACTTACACTGAAGCTTTCTTT | CASSFTTYTEAFF
NA | TRBJ2-5 | TRBV4-3 | NA | TGCGCCAGCAGCCCCGTTTTTCCCGAAGAGACCCAGTACTTC | CASSPVFPEETQYF
NA | TRBJ2-3 | TRBV29-1 | NA | TGCAGCGTCGCTACTAGTGGTAGTGCAGATACGCAGTATTTT | CSVATSGSADTQYF
TRBD2 | TRBJ2-2 | TRBV9 | NA | TGTGCCAGCAACGAGCGGGGGGACACGGTAGGGGAGCTGTTTTTT | CASNERGDTVGELFF
NA | TRBJ2-3 | TRBV18 | NA | TGTGCCAGCTCCCCCGACGGGAATGCAGATACGCAGTATTTT | CASSPDGNADTQYF
TRBD1 | TRBJ1-2 | TRBV9 | NA | TGTGCCAGCAGCGAGGGACAGGGGATTTACGGCTACACCTTC | CASSEGQGIYGYTF
NA | TRBJ1-2 | TRBV7-2 | NA | TGTGCCAGCAGCTTAGAGGGAGGGGACTATGGCTACACCTTC | CASSLEGGDYGYTF
TRBD2 | TRBJ2-5 | TRBV15 | once | TGTGCCACCAGCAGGTCCGGGACTAGCGGGTGGGAGACCCAGTACTTC | CATSRSGTSGWETQYF
NA | TRBJ1-2 | TRBV7-9 | NA | TGTGCCAGCGGACATTCCGGGGCGTCTTATGGCTACACCTTC | CASGHSGASYGYTF
TRBD1 | TRBJ2-3 | TRBV6-1 | NA | TGTGCCAGCAGTGTTCGGACAGGGCTTACCACAGATACGCAGTATTTT | CASSVRTGLTTDTQYF
TRBD2 | TRBJ2-1 | TRBV14 | NA | TGTGCCAGCAGCCAAGATCTTATGCTAGCGGGAAACAATGAGCAGTTCTTC | CASSQDLMLAGNNEQFF
NA | TRBJ1-1 | TRBV9 | NA | TGTGCCAGCAGCGCTCAGGGTACGAACACTGAAGCTTTCTTT | CASSAQGTNTEAFF
NA | TRBJ2-3 | TRBV6-5 | NA | TGTGCCAGCAGAACAACCTATAGCACAGATACGCAGTATTTT | CASRTTYSTDTQYF
TRBD1 | TRBJ1-5 | TRBV19 | NA | TGTGCCAGTAATCACAGGGGGCGCGGCAATCAGCCCCAGCATTTT | CASNHRGRGNQPQHF
TRBD1 | TRBJ2-7 | TRBV6-6 | NA | TGTGCCAGCAGGGCACATTCGACAGGGGACGAGCAGTACTTC | CASRAHSTGDEQYF
NA | TRBJ2-3 | TRBV6-6 | NA | TGTGTCAGCAGTTACGAGGGTTCGGGCACAGATACGCAGTATTTT | CVSSYEGSGTDTQYF
NA | TRBJ1-3 | TRBV5-1 | NA | TGCGCCAGCAGCTTGGGGTCAGTCTACGGAAACACCATATATTTT | CASSLGSVYGNTIYF
NA | TRBJ2-3 | TRBV6-6 | NA | TGTGCCAGCGGGGCAAGTACTGATACGCAGTATTTT | CASGASTDTQYF
TRBD1 | TRBJ1-1 | TRBV9 | NA | TGTGCCAGCAGCGTCGGTTCGGGACAGGAACCTGAAGCTTTCTTT | CASSVGSGQEPEAFF
NA | TRBJ1-2 | TRBV5-6 | NA | TGTGCCAGCAGTCTGGGAAGTGGCAGCCTTCACTATGGCTACACCTTC | CASSLGSGSLHYGYTF
TRBD1 | TRBJ1-5 | TRBV7-9 | NA | TGTGCCAGCAGCTCCGGGACAGGGGGACAGCCCCAGCATTTT | CASSSGTGGQPQHF
NA | TRBJ2-7 | TRBV5-1 | NA | TGCGCCAGCAGGCGACAGGGAGGAACGGGGCACTACGAGCAGTACTTC | CASRRQGGTGHYEQYF
NA | TRBJ2-5 | TRBV5-1 | NA | TGCGCCAGCAGCGGGGGGTCAGGGGAGACCCAGTACTTC | CASSGGSGETQYF
TRBD1 | TRBJ1-1 | TRBV6-5 | NA | TGTGCCAGCGCAGTACAGGGGCGAGTTAGCACTGAAGCTTTCTTT | CASAVQGRVSTEAFF
NA | TRBJ2-2 | TRBV5-6 | NA | TGTGCCAGCAGCCTCCTCGGACAGCCTTCGAACACCGGGGAGCTGTTTTTT | CASSLLGQPSNTGELFF
TRBD1 | TRBJ2-5 | TRBV2 | NA | TGTGCCAGCAGTGCCCGGACAGGAATCAATTTAGAGACCCAGTACTTC | CASSARTGINLETQYF
NA | TRBJ1-6 | TRBV18 | once | TGTGCCAGCTCACCAGTCAGGGTGGGAGATTCACCCCTCCACTTT | CASSPVRVGDSPLHF
NA | TRBJ1-4 | TRBV16 | NA | TGTGCCAGCAGCCAAACGACAGGAGGGTACGAAAAACTGTTTTTT | CASSQTTGGYEKLFF
TRBD1 | TRBJ1-4 | TRBV19 | NA | TGTGCCAGTAGTCCCCGACAGGGAACTAATGAAAAACTGTTTTTT | CASSPRQGTNEKLFF
NA | TRBJ1-5 | TRBV29-1 | NA | TGCAGCGCATGGGACACCAGCAATCAGCCCCAGCATTTT | CSAWDTSNQPQHF
NA | TRBJ1-4 | TRBV5-8 | NA | TGTGCCAGCAGCTCCGGACAACGGGGTGAAAAACTGTTTTTT | CASSSGQRGEKLFF
NA | TRBJ2-3 | TRBV7-6 | NA | TGTGCCAGCAGCTTAGGACTGGGGTGGGGGATCATGGCAGATACGCAGTATTTT | CASSLGLGWGIMADTQYF
NA | TRBJ1-1 | TRBV5-1 | NA | TGCGCCAGCAGCTTGGAGTCAGTTGAAGGAGAAGCTTTCTTT | CASSLESVEGEAFF
NA | TRBJ2-2 | TRBV2 | NA | TGTGCCAGCAGCTTACAGGGACCCGGGGAGCTGTTTTTT | CASSLQGPGELFF
NA | TRBJ2-3 | TRBV19 | NA | TGTGCCAGTCGGACCCCTAAAGGGTGGGGCACAGATACGCAGTATTTT | CASRTPKGWGTDTQYF
TRBD1 | TRBJ1-5 | TRBV29-1 | NA | TGCAGCGTTAGAGGGGGCGCGGGTCAGCCCCAGCATTTT | CSVRGGAGQPQHF
NA | TRBJ2-1 | TRBV7-3 | NA | TGTGCCAGCAGCACAGGGAGTAGGGTCTACAATGAGCAGTTCTTC | CASSTGSRVYNEQFF
TRBD2 | TRBJ2-7 | TRBV5-8 | NA | TGTGCCAGCAGCCGGGGGGACGAGCAGTACTTC | CASSRGDEQYF